A selection of T cell receptor beta chains follows, all from one sample in a study of regulatory T cells in long-lasting Graves disease. One entry per CDR3 protein, called by TCRdb with MiXCR from the multiplex PCR reads. The repertoire includes hundreds of thousands of distinct CDR3 sequences, roughly 14% of them detected once, and roughly 10% sits in the top ten. The data also belong to a second study, concerning T cells in Graves' hyperthyroidism and ophthalmopathy.

The sequences come from peripheral blood mononuclear cells (PBMCs), collected at new diagnosis, from a patient treated with antithyroid drugs. The receptors here all came from a man aged 25-45 years with Graves disease. The CDR3 runs from the conserved cysteine through the conserved F or W.

v_call: TRBV12-3/TRBV12-4; cdr3_aa: CASDTREATYNEQFF
v_call: TRBV24-1; cdr3_aa: CATSDPGVAGEKLFF
v_call: TRBV28; cdr3_aa: CASSLGLWTDSNQPQHF
v_call: TRBV29-1; cdr3_aa: CSVGSGLGNEQYF
v_call: TRBV12-3/TRBV12-4; cdr3_aa: CASSTNYYPYEQYF
v_call: TRBV29-1; cdr3_aa: CSVDGGVGDEQYF
v_call: TRBV27; cdr3_aa: CASSLVGGRGNYGYTF
v_call: TRBV13; cdr3_aa: CASSFPVAGVYEQYF
v_call: TRBV30; cdr3_aa: CAWSAQAGELFF
v_call: TRBV3-1; cdr3_aa: CASSQQGIDTQYF
v_call: TRBV11-2; cdr3_aa: CATGGAGFSYEQYF
v_call: TRBV18; cdr3_aa: CASSPGAPPNQPQHF
v_call: TRBV20-1; cdr3_aa: CSARPSGRTLLTDTQYF
v_call: TRBV19; cdr3_aa: CASSLPFSSGRSTDTQYF
v_call: TRBV12-5; cdr3_aa: CASGLTRQGIKNIQYF
v_call: TRBV28; cdr3_aa: CASRPWTGTQYF
v_call: TRBV19; cdr3_aa: CASSTFSTQNTEAFF
v_call: TRBV2; cdr3_aa: CASSFPGTPPYEQYF
v_call: TRBV7-2; cdr3_aa: CASSLIPSPRETQYF
v_call: TRBV5-4; cdr3_aa: CASSAPGVQETQYF
v_call: TRBV7-2; cdr3_aa: CASRTSGSHQFF
v_call: TRBV19; cdr3_aa: CASSFGLAGVGETQYF
v_call: TRBV5-1; cdr3_aa: CASSSRATKTTNEKLFF
v_call: TRBV28; cdr3_aa: CASSESEGLAGGADTQYF
v_call: TRBV7-2; cdr3_aa: CASSLAGQGFGETQYF
v_call: TRBV24-1; cdr3_aa: CATSDRGQDPYEQYF
v_call: TRBV30; cdr3_aa: CAWSGRAGGLGSNQPQHF
v_call: TRBV6-1; cdr3_aa: CASRRVEKLFF
v_call: TRBV19; cdr3_aa: CASSIGPAETTDTQYF
v_call: TRBV12-3/TRBV12-4; cdr3_aa: CASSFLPIGAYEQYF
v_call: TRBV27; cdr3_aa: CASRTLSTGYQPQHF
v_call: TRBV7-7; cdr3_aa: CASSLTITETQYF
v_call: TRBV5-1; cdr3_aa: CASSLSGHNTDTQYF
v_call: TRBV6-9; cdr3_aa: CASSYGENQPQHF
v_call: TRBV2; cdr3_aa: CASSPDRVRTEAFF
v_call: TRBV2; cdr3_aa: CASSGPDSLGTDTQYF
v_call: TRBV19; cdr3_aa: CASSPEAAGLTDTQYF
v_call: TRBV5-1; cdr3_aa: CASSLYAGVQYF
v_call: TRBV7-2; cdr3_aa: CASSLEGLAGGETQYF
v_call: TRBV7-2; cdr3_aa: CASSPRGADTQYF
v_call: TRBV11-2; cdr3_aa: CASSFGQQTYEQYF
v_call: TRBV7-2; cdr3_aa: CASSLLAGRKTQYF